Detailed here is one T cell receptor beta chain. Its antigen is unidentified. The germline V gene has CDR1 SGHKS and CDR2 YYEKEE (reference sequence). This CDR3 is 15 amino acids long. The V and J ends lost 2 bases and 6 bases, in that order; junction bases with no gene match: 3. Participants had chemo-refractory metastatic non-small-cell lung cancer and were treated with focal radiation plus ipilimumab CTLA-4 blockade. Method: immunoSEQ multiplex PCR; TCRdb's copy keeps in-frame clones and lacks some. This table has some 80,000 clones, around 81% appearing once. The source of the sample is a study of radiotherapy plus CTLA-4 blockade in lung cancer. As for the study in general: Objective responses were recorded in over 15% of patients, with disease control recorded in 25% to 35%.

Study conclusions and caveats: The study found tumor-derived TCR clones expanded in blood after radiotherapy plus ipilimumab. Increased serum interferon-beta after radiation also reportedly predicted response strongly.

The chain carries TRBV5-5 and TRBJ1-6, with 9 bases identical to TRBD1. The receptor was isolated from a human donor with non-small cell lung cancer whose response to radiotherapy plus ipilimumab could not be evaluated. Some clones in this sample may be carry-over from other donors' samples. This material consisted of peripheral blood, taken from a patient treated with radiotherapy plus ipilimumab. In nucleotides, the CDR3 is TGTGCCAGCAGCTTAGGGACAGGGATTAATTCACCCCTCCACTTT. This sequence encodes CASSLGTGINSPLHF.